This T cell receptor beta chain comes out of a study of identifying expanded T cells in peripheral blood (dated by TCRdb to about 2019). Background on the whole study: Four technical replicates, made by sequencing separate aliquots from the same pool of genomic DNA, were compared pairwise.

Cut back by 0 bases and 4 bases, the V and J ends lie 12 bases apart. CDR3 length: 15 amino acids, cysteine to phenylalanine. Only the CDR3 region is kept as DNA, spanning 45 bases read in frame from base 1. The CDR1 and CDR2 encoded by the germline V gene are KGHSH and LQKENI. Results and caveats for the whole study, not just this receptor: It was expected by the authors that biological variance in healthy repertoires might increase further over much longer intervals, such as months to years. Across all healthy donors, variance in clone template counts between roughly two-week samples was found to increase significantly with total template count. The binomial model flagged about 1.1 differentially abundant clones between technical replicates but around 15 over roughly two weeks and around 20 over around four weeks. Across all healthy-donor time intervals, the beta-binomial model significantly lowered both the number of clones called differentially abundant and the false-positive rate.

TCRbeta CDR3 regions were profiled with the immunoSEQ Assay using bias-controlled multiplex PCR amplification of genomic DNA. From the authors' description of their analysis: To quantify the absolute abundance of each unique TCRbeta CDR3 region, the sequences were collapsed and filtered. Differential abundance was assessed using a binomial (Fisher-equivalent) model and a beta-binomial model in which time-dependent variance fitted from healthy donors was added. Clones with fewer than 5 combined templates were removed, and a clone was called differentially abundant if the clone's Benjamini-Hochberg FDR was below 0.01. In the beta-binomial model, variance was expressed as a function of the total template count across the two samples, in the form v = (b*log(k)+a)^2. TCRdb took this table from immuneACCESS and kept in-frame rearrangements with V and J called. Such tables lack part of the clones; where checked against another copy, unresolved V genes explain under half of the gap, and the rest is unexplained. The V and J calls and clone size are taken from that table; D and trimming were inferred from the DNA. This sample gives some 72,000 clones in total; about nine tenths of them show up just once. 2.5% to 3.5% of the sample is held by the ten biggest clonotypes.

In the case of this clone: No cognate antigen has been identified for it. Base qualities are missing; no much larger clone stands one base away.

During the collection period, no immune events, such as infections, were documented for the healthy donors. Healthy-donor blood repertoires served as a training cohort to calibrate time-dependent variance in a beta-binomial model of T-cell clone differential abundance. The training cohort comprised roughly ten healthy donors, 3 female and 7 male. On average the donors were around 45 years old, and their ages spanned about 25 to 64 years. Obtained from a commercial supplier, whole blood was collected from each healthy donor at three time points set around 2 weeks apart. For immunosequencing, genomic DNA was extracted from unsorted whole blood.

Recombination linked TRBV18 to TRBJ1-2; no confident D gene assignment can be made. This TCR was recovered from a person between 18 and 69 years old in good health. The sample consisted of blood. The CDR3 sequence is CASSPPLQESYGYTF. The DNA sequence follows: TGTGCCAGCTCACCACCTTTGCAGGAGAGCTATGGCTACACCTTC. Joined to the reference TRBV18 and TRBJ1-2 proteins, this CDR3 gives the full variable domain: NAGVMQNPRHLVRRRGQEARLRCSPMKGHSHVYWYRQLPEEGLKFMVYLQKENIIDESGMPKERFSAEFPKEGPSILRIQQVVRGDSAAYFCASSPPLQESYGYTFGSGTRLTVV.